One and the same sample provided the 3 T cell receptor beta chains below, sequenced in a study of shared clonotypes between healthy human individuals (dated by TCRdb to 2018 to 2021). Receptor libraries were prepared by the immunoSEQ multiplex PCR assay. This immuneACCESS table, as held by TCRdb, lists in-frame sequences with V and J called but not all clones. Of the missing ones, under half trace to an unresolved V gene in checked studies; the others have no known cause. In all, the sample holds 2 million to 2.5 million clones, and almost 96% of those were seen once. 0.13% of the sample goes to the ten largest clones. Input material: naive CD4+ T cells sorted from blood. This specimen's cell subset or site label, interpreted: CD45RA+ positively selected. The receptor source for this set is a young man in good health.

The genes are TRBV5-4 and TRBJ2-3; possible D gene TRBD1, 6 bases. Trimming shortened V by 0 bases and J by 5 bases, and 13 bases separated the two germline ends. Per germline, CDR1 SGHNT and CDR2 YYREEE (reference sequence). This CDR3 has 15 residues. For the CDR3, the DNA is TGTGCCAGCAGCTTGGCCGCAGGGGTGGGAGATACGCAGTATTTT. As protein: CASSLAAGVGDTQYF.

The rearrangement uses TRBV29-1 and TRBJ1-1, with a weak D call TRBD1 (5 bases). CDR1 is SQVTM, CDR2 ANQGSEA, per germline. CDR3 length equals 13 residues. Trimming removed 8 bases at V and 1 base at J, with 14 bases between. The chain's CDR3 is CSFHRTQNTEAFF. CDR3 in DNA: TGCAGCTTCCACAGGACTCAGAACACTGAAGCTTTCTTT.

J is TRBJ1-5 and V is TRBV10-2; D is ambiguous. CDR1 and CDR2 (germline): WSHSY, SAAADI. The CDR3 consists of 13 residues. With 0 bases removed from V and 9 bases from J, the gap between germline ends came to 9 bases. In DNA form, the CDR3 reads TGCGCCAGCAGTGAGTCGATATGGATGCCCCAGCATTTT. Its protein is CASSESIWMPQHF.